This T cell receptor (beta chain) was documented in a study of blood T cell repertoires in COVID-19. Study as a whole: Acute and convalescent COVID-19 samples came from the United States, Italy and Spain. The analysed material was cDNA or gDNA that came from T cells, B-cell-depleted T cells, or PBMCs.

This clone came up once. With 1 base clipped from V and 3 bases from J, the junction kept 5 bases outside the gene matches. CDR1 is SGHRS and CDR2 is YFSETQ in the germline V gene. The CDR3 has 15 amino acids. Per the original methods: Cell counts per sample came from amplifying reference gene primers. Libraries were prepared by immunoSEQ multiplex PCR; TCRdb keeps only in-frame clonotypes and omits some of them. Clone size and the V and J calls come from that table; the DNA yielded D and trimming. This sample carries about 170,000 clones, 85% to 95% of them seen once, and the ten largest clones take 3.5% to 5%.

The rearrangement uses TRBV5-1 and TRBJ2-7, with TRBD1 identical over 9 bases. Material for sequencing was peripheral blood. This sequence originates from a woman in her forties or fifties with acute or convalescent COVID-19. The CDR3, as DNA: TGCGCCAGCAGCTTGCGGGGACAGGGACTCTACGAGCAGTACTTC. This gives the protein CASSLRGQGLYEQYF.